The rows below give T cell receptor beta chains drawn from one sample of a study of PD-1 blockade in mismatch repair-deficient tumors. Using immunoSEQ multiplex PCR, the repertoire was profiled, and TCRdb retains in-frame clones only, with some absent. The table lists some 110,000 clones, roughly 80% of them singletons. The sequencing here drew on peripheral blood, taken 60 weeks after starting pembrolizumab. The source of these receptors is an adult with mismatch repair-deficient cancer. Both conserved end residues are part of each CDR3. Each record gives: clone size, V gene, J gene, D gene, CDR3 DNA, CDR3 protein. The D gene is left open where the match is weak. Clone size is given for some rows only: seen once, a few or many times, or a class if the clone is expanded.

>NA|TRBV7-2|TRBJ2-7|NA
TGTGCCAGCAGCTCAGATTGGGGCTCCTACGAGCAGTACTTC
CASSSDWGSYEQYF
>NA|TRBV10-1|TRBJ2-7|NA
TGCGCCAGCAGTGACGGGTTTTCCTACGAGCAGTACTTC
CASSDGFSYEQYF
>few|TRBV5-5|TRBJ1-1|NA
TGTGCCAGCAGCTTGGCCCACACGGTCGGAGCTTTCTTT
CASSLAHTVGAFF
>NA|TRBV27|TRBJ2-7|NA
TGTGCCAGCAGTTTGGAGGAGAGGAGCGAGCAGTACTTC
CASSLEERSEQYF
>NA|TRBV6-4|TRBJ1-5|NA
TGTGCCAGCAGTGTAGACTTGGATCAGCCCCAGCATTTT
CASSVDLDQPQHF
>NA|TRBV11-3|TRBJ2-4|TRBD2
TGTGCCAGCAGCTTAGCACCCCTGGCTAGCGGAAACCTAGCCAAAAACATTCAGTACTTC
CASSLAPLASGNLAKNIQYF
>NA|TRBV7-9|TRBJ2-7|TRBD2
TGTGCCAGCCGTGGGGGGGGCGAGCAGTACTTC
CASRGGGEQYF
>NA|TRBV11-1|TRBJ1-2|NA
TGTGCCAGCAGCAAGGGTGGGAACTATGGCTACACCTTC
CASSKGGNYGYTF
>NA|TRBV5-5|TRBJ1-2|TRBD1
TGTGCCAGCAGCATGACAGGGGGCGGCTACACCTTC
CASSMTGGGYTF
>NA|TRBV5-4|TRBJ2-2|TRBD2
TGTGCCAGCAGCCCGGGAGGTTCGAACACCGGGGAGCTGTTTTTT
CASSPGGSNTGELFF
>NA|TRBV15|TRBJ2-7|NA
TGTGCCACCAGCATAGAGGTGGGGACGACCTACGAGCAGTACTTC
CATSIEVGTTYEQYF
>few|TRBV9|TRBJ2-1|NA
TGTGCCAGCAGCGTAATCGGGAGTGATCACAATGAGCAGTTCTTC
CASSVIGSDHNEQFF
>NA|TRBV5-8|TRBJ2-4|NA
TGTGCCAGCAGCTTATCTCCCCTAGGGGGGACCATTCAGTACTTC
CASSLSPLGGTIQYF
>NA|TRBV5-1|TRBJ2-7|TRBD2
TGCGCCAGCAGCGTGGGACTAGTTTCTTACGAGCAGTACTTC
CASSVGLVSYEQYF
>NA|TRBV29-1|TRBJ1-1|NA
TGCAGCGTTGATGAGTTCCTTAACACTGAAGCTTTCTTT
CSVDEFLNTEAFF
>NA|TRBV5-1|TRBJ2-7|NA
TGCGCCAGCAGCTTAGGGGGGACGGAATTCCTCTCGAGGTACTTC
CASSLGGTEFLSRYF
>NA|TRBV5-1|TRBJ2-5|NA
TGCGCCAGCAGCTCCCGAACCTCCTCCGACGAGACCCAGTACTTC
CASSSRTSSDETQYF
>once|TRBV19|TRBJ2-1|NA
TGTGCCAGTAGTATAGACAGCGAACGCTCCTACAATGAGCAGTTCTTC
CASSIDSERSYNEQFF
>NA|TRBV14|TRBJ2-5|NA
TGTGCCAGCAGCCAAGTAAGGGGAACTAGCTGGGAGACCCAGTACTTC
CASSQVRGTSWETQYF
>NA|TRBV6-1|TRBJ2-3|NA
TGTGCCAGCAGTCGGACACGTTCGTCCACAGATACGCAGTATTTT
CASSRTRSSTDTQYF
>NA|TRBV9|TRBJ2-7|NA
TGTGCCAGCAGCGTAGGGGACTTTAGCTCCTACGAGCAGTACTTC
CASSVGDFSSYEQYF
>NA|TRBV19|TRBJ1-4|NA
TGTGCCAGTAGTATGGATAGGAGTGATGGACTGTTTTTT
CASSMDRSDGLFF
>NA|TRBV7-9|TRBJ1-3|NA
TGTGCCAGCAGCTTAGGCAGGGGCTCTGGAAACACCATATATTTT
CASSLGRGSGNTIYF
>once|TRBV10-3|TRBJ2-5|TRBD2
TGTGCCATCAGTGTTGAAGCGGGAGGGCGAAAGACCCAGTACTTC
CAISVEAGGRKTQYF
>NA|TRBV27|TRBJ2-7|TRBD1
TGTGCCAGCTCAACGCCGGACAGGGGCTACTACGAGCAGTACTTC
CASSTPDRGYYEQYF
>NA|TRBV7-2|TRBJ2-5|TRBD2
TGTGCCAGCAGCTTAAGAGCGGGAACCGGAAAAGAGACCCAGTACTTC
CASSLRAGTGKETQYF
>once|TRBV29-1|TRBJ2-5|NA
TGCAGCGTTGTTGTGGGGGCTGGTCGGGAGACCCAGTACTTC
CSVVVGAGRETQYF
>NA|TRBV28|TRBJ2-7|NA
TGTGCCAGCAGCCCACCCGGAGGAAACTCCTACGAGCAGTACTTC
CASSPPGGNSYEQYF
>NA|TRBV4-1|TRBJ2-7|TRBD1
TGCGCCAGCAGCCCACAAGGCGGGCAGGGGGCTTATTACGAGCAGTACTTC
CASSPQGGQGAYYEQYF
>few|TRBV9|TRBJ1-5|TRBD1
TGTGCCAGCAGCGCGGGGACAGACCATCAGCCCCAGCATTTT
CASSAGTDHQPQHF
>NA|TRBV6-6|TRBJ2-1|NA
TGTGCCAGCAGTTACTCGAACCTTAATGAGCAGTTCTTC
CASSYSNLNEQFF
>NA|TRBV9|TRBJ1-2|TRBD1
TGTGCCAGCAGCGTAGAGGGGACAGTTTCCTATGGCTACACCTTC
CASSVEGTVSYGYTF
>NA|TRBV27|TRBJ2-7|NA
TGTGCCAGCAGTTTATCATTCAGCACCTACGAGCAGTACTTC
CASSLSFSTYEQYF